One and the same sample provided the 8 T cell receptor beta chains below, sequenced in a study of T cell repertoires in cytomegalovirus infection. Via MiXCR, TCRdb re-called the reads, giving one row per CDR3 protein. The sample has 640,000 or so distinct CDR3 sequences, about 30% seen once; the top ten hold about 20%. These TCRs are of unknown antigen specificity. This specimen was cultured PBMCs, taken from culture after CMV antigen stimulation. The receptors shown here come from a human donor in good health (CMV status not recorded). Some clones in this sample may be carry-over from other donors' samples.

This clonotype has more than one count but fewer than ten. This chain joins TRBV10-3 and TRBJ1-2; D gene uncertain. The germline V gene encodes CDR1 ENHRY and CDR2 SYGVKD. Trimming took off 4 bases at V and 7 bases at J, with 13 bases between the two ends. The CDR3 consists of 13 residues. CDR3 coding DNA: TGTGCCATCAGTGCGAAGGCGGGCCGTGGCTACACCTTC. Amino acid sequence: CAISAKAGRGYTF.

The chain is built from TRBV2 and TRBJ1-3; no firm D call. Germline lookup yields CDR1 SNHLY and CDR2 FYNNEI. The CDR3 is 16 residues long. The V and J ends lost 5 bases and 0 bases respectively, with 14 bases between them. The DNA of the CDR3 is TGTGCCAGCAGTACGATGACACCGAGCTCTGGAAACACCATATATTTT. Its translation is CASSTMTPSSGNTIYF. Using reference TRBV2 and TRBJ1-3 for the parts outside the CDR3, the full variable domain is EPEVTQTPSHQVTQMGQEVILRCVPISNHLYFYWYRQILGQKVEFLVSFYNNEISEKSEIFDDQFSVERPDGSNFTLKIRSTKLEDSAMYFCASSTMTPSSGNTIYFGEGSWLTVV.

The chain uses TRBV6-2 or TRBV6-3 and TRBJ2-1; 11 bases are a match to TRBD2. Germline CDR1 MNHEY, CDR2 SVGEGT. The CDR3 loop spans 16 amino acids. V shed 6 bases, J shed 3 bases, and the junction held 7 bases outside the gene matches. CDR3 DNA sequence: TGTGCCAGCAGGTCACTGGGACTAGCGGACTACAATGAGCAGTTCTTC. Its protein product is CASRSLGLADYNEQFF.

This clonotype was detected only a few times. The chain carries TRBV7-2 and TRBJ2-7; D call uncertain. Trimming took 2 bases from V and 5 from J, leaving 16 bases between them. In germline, CDR1 is SGHTA, CDR2 FQGNSA. This CDR3 comprises 15 residues. The CDR3 spells CASSLRLLAPHEQYF. CDR3 DNA: TGTGCCAGCAGCTTACGATTACTGGCCCCCCACGAGCAGTACTTC.

The V call is TRBV7-6, the J call TRBJ1-1; no clear D gene. Per germline, CDR1 SGHVS and CDR2 FNYEAQ. This CDR3 spans 12 amino acids. Deletions cut 5 bases from V and 3 bases from J, with 7 bases between. DNA for the CDR3: TGTGCCAGCAGCCGCACCTACACTGAAGCTTTCTTT. It encodes CASSRTYTEAFF. Full variable domain (remainder filled in from reference TRBV7-6 and TRBJ1-1): GAGVSQSPRYKVTKRGQDVALRCDPISGHVSLYWYRQALGQGPEFLTYFNYEAQQDKSGLPNDRFSAERPEGSISTLTIQRTEQRDSAMYRCASSRTYTEAFFGQGTRLTVV.

This clonotype came up many times. This CDR3 reads CASSPARGYETQYF. The CDR3, as DNA: TGTGCCAGCAGCCCGGCGAGGGGGTACGAGACCCAGTACTTC. The chain recombines TRBV7-2 with TRBJ2-5; a weak D match, TRBD1 (6 bases). Germline-derived CDR1 and CDR2 are SGHTA and FQGNSA. V was cut by 5 bases and J by 5 bases, with 15 bases left in between. The length of the CDR3 is 14 residues. The variable domain in full, completed from reference TRBV7-2 and TRBJ2-5, reads GAGVSQSPSNKVTEKGKDVELRCDPISGHTALYWYRQSLGQGLEFLIYFQGNSAPDKSGLPSDRFSAERTGGSVSTLTIQRTQQEDSAVYLCASSPARGYETQYFGPGTRLLVL.

This clonotype was counted between two and nine times. The chain joins TRBV5-4 to TRBJ2-3, with 13 bases aligning to TRBD2. CDR3 length equals 16 residues. Germline V gene lookup returns CDR1 SGHNT and CDR2 YYREEE (reference sequence). V lost 5 bases, J lost 0 bases, and 3 bases stayed unmatched. The CDR3 DNA is TGTGCCAGCAGTAGGACTAGCGGGGGAAGCACAGATACGCAGTATTTT. This gives the protein CASSRTSGGSTDTQYF.

This clonotype came up a few times. The chain links TRBV28 to TRBJ1-5; D ambiguous. Germline loops: CDR1 MDHEN, CDR2 SYDVKM. This CDR3 spans 15 amino acids. Deletions cut 8 bases from V and 0 bases from J, with 14 bases between. DNA of the CDR3: TGTGCCAGCGACCGGGGAGGGTTTAGCAATCAGCCCCAGCATTTT. Translation gives CASDRGGFSNQPQHF.